The 21 T cell receptor beta chains below all came from one sample that was sequenced in a study of cytomegalovirus exposure and HLA in healthy donors. Here immunoSEQ multiplex PCR was the method, and the copy in TCRdb shows in-frame clones only, minus some. Of approximately 150,000 clones in the sample, 84% were seen once. Sequencing was performed on PBMCs. Source of these receptors: a young man in good health and CMV-seropositive.

The chain links TRBV2 to TRBJ2-3; tentatively, D is TRBD1 (7 bases). Germline CDR1 and CDR2: SNHLY and FYNNEI. The CDR3 has 15 residues. V lost 10 bases and J lost 2, with 19 bases in between. The CDR3, as DNA: TGTGCCACCTTATACCAGGGGGAGGACACAGATACGCAGTATTTT. Translation gives CATLYQGEDTDTQYF.

The rearrangement joins TRBV7-3 to TRBJ2-3; maybe TRBD2 (5 bases). Germline CDR1 and CDR2: SGHTA and FQGTGA. V lost 2 bases to trimming and J lost 10 bases, with 10 bases between them. This CDR3 contains 12 residues. CDR3 residues: CASSLRSEAQYF. The CDR3 nucleotides are TGTGCCAGCAGCTTACGGTCGGAGGCGCAGTATTTT.

This chain connects TRBV6-5 to TRBJ1-2; a weak D match, TRBD1 (5 bases). This CDR3 contains 13 residues. Germline lookup yields CDR1 MNHEY and CDR2 SVGAGI. Trimming shortened V by 6 bases and J by 6 bases, and 14 bases separated the two germline ends. CDR3 loop: CASRSQGTDGYTF. The CDR3, as DNA: TGTGCCAGCAGATCCCAGGGCACGGATGGCTACACCTTC.

The CDR3 sequence: CSVAGGDGTGELFF. For the CDR3, the DNA is TGCAGCGTCGCTGGGGGGGACGGCACCGGGGAGCTGTTTTTT. The V call is TRBV29-1, the J call TRBJ2-2; TRBD2 matches 7 bases. Germline V gives CDR1 SQVTM, CDR2 ANQGSEA. J was trimmed by 4 bases and V by 6 bases; bases with no gene match: 8. CDR3 length: 14 amino acids.

J is TRBJ2-5 and V is TRBV7-9; 15 nucleotides agree with TRBD2. Germline assignment: CDR1 SEHNR and CDR2 FQNEAQ (reference sequence). The CDR3 is 16 amino acids. Trimming cost V 4 bases and J 3 bases; bases outside gene matches: 3. DNA of the CDR3: TGTGCCAGCAGCTCCGGGACTAGCGGGAGGAAAGAGACCCAGTACTTC. Translated, it gives CASSSGTSGRKETQYF.

The chain links TRBV28 to TRBJ2-1; D is ambiguous. Trimming removed 7 bases from V and 5 bases from J, with 21 bases in between. Germline V lookup: CDR1 MDHEN, CDR2 SYDVKM. This CDR3 contains 16 residues. The CDR3 region is CASIPRSTPLNNEQFF. The CDR3 region has the DNA TGTGCCAGCATACCACGAAGTACTCCTTTAAACAATGAGCAGTTCTTC.

This CDR3 is CASSPPGLGFDEQYF. The CDR3 DNA reads as TGTGCCAGCTCACCACCGGGACTAGGTTTCGACGAGCAGTACTTC. The rearrangement uses TRBV18 and TRBJ2-7; 8 nucleotides agree with TRBD2. With 0 bases clipped from V and 5 bases from J, the junction kept 6 bases outside the gene matches. The CDR3 extends over 15 amino acids. The germline CDR1 and CDR2 sequences are KGHSH and LQKENI.

V is TRBV4-1 and J is TRBJ2-1; 7 bases are a match to TRBD1. The CDR3 is made up of 14 amino acids. Germline trimming cut 4 bases from V and 8 bases from J; bases unmatched to any gene: 8. Germline CDR1 is MGHRA and CDR2 is YSYEKL. The DNA of the CDR3 is TGCGCCAGCAGCCTAGACAAGGGGGCCTATGAGCAGTTCTTC. This gives the protein CASSLDKGAYEQFF.

This sequence joins TRBV9 and TRBJ1-1; D is possibly TRBD1 (5 bases). Germline V gives CDR1 SGDLS, CDR2 YYNGEE. The CDR3 has 13 residues. The germline V and J ends were trimmed by 2 bases and 2 bases, with 7 bases remaining between them. This CDR3 reads CASSVRGNTEAFF. CDR3 sequence (DNA): TGTGCCAGCAGCGTTAGGGGAAACACTGAAGCTTTCTTT.

The chain employs TRBV7-9 and TRBJ2-5, with D maybe TRBD2 (5 bases). This CDR3 spans 19 amino acids. V was trimmed by 4 bases and J by 1 base, leaving 25 bases between them. Germline V gene lookup returns CDR1 SEHNR and CDR2 FQNEAQ (reference sequence). The CDR3 DNA sequence: TGTGCCAGCAGCTCTCGCGGGCAGGAACTAAAGTTAGGCCAAGAGACCCAGTACTTC. Translation gives CASSSRGQELKLGQETQYF.

The chain combines TRBV7-8 with TRBJ2-2, with 8 bases aligning to TRBD1. J lost 5 bases, V lost 1 base, and 9 bases had no gene match. The CDR3 contains 17 residues. CDR1 and CDR2 (germline): SGHVS, FQNEAQ. CDR3 protein: CASSLGPDREVTGELFF. The CDR3 nucleotides are TGTGCCAGCAGCTTAGGCCCGGACAGGGAAGTAACCGGGGAGCTGTTTTTT.

The rearrangement joins TRBV10-2 to TRBJ2-1; 10 nucleotides agree with TRBD2. Losses at the gene ends were 5 bases for V and 0 bases for J; bases not matched to a gene: 4. CDR3 length: 16 amino acids. Germline CDR1 reads WSHSY; CDR2 reads SAAADI. The DNA for the CDR3 is TGCGCCAGCAGTTCTGGACTAGCGGCCTCCTACAATGAGCAGTTCTTC. Its translation: CASSSGLAASYNEQFF.

This rearrangement joins TRBV18 to TRBJ2-3; 7 positions match TRBD1. Trimming took 4 bases from V and 4 from J; bases not matched to a gene: 5. Per germline, CDR1 KGHSH and CDR2 LQKENI. The CDR3 totals 14 residues. Here the CDR3 reads CASSQSQGADTQYF. Written as DNA, the CDR3 is TGTGCCAGCTCACAAAGTCAGGGGGCAGATACGCAGTATTTT.

The J gene is TRBJ2-4, the V gene TRBV28; 9 nucleotides line up with TRBD1. Germline V gives CDR1 MDHEN, CDR2 SYDVKM. Germline trimming cut 8 bases from V and 0 bases from J; bases unmatched to any gene: 14. This CDR3 comprises 18 residues. The CDR3 sequence: CASRTGTGSELAKNIQYF. The CDR3 DNA follows: TGTGCCAGCCGAACCGGGACAGGGTCGGAACTAGCCAAAAACATTCAGTACTTC.

This clone was detected many times. V is TRBV7-8 and J is TRBJ2-1, with TRBD2 matching 8 bases. The junction had 3 bases not matched to a gene; V was cut back by 1 base and J by 4 bases. The germline V gene encodes CDR1 SGHVS and CDR2 FQNEAQ. This CDR3 is built from 15 residues. This CDR3 reads CASSLEGLEYNEQFF. DNA for the CDR3: TGTGCCAGCAGCTTAGAGGGACTAGAATACAATGAGCAGTTCTTC.

The rearrangement links TRBV7-9 to TRBJ1-2, with 8 positions matching TRBD1. The germline CDR1 and CDR2 sequences are SEHNR and FQNEAQ (reference sequence). This CDR3 has 15 amino acids. V shed 1 base and J 7 bases; nucleotides not matched to a gene: 8. The CDR3 protein is CASSLGGTGRAGYTF. CDR3 nucleotide sequence: TGTGCCAGCAGCTTAGGCGGGACAGGACGGGCTGGCTACACCTTC.

This clone was counted once. The chain combines TRBV2 with TRBJ2-7; the match to TRBD2 covers 7 bases. V shed 1 base, J shed 4 bases, and the junction held 4 bases outside the gene matches. Germline loops: CDR1 SNHLY, CDR2 FYNNEI. The CDR3 is 14 residues long. Here the CDR3 DNA reads TGTGCCAGCAGTGAAGAGGGAGGGATTTACGAGCAGTACTTC. This translates into CASSEEGGIYEQYF.

The chain couples TRBV11-1 to TRBJ2-5; 11 positions match TRBD2. The V gene's germline CDR1 is SGHAT and CDR2 FQDESV (reference sequence). This CDR3 has 16 amino acids. The V gene end was trimmed by 5 bases and the J gene end by 5 bases; junction bases not matched to a gene: 10. This chain's CDR3 is CASSLNSGGAEETQYF. In DNA, the CDR3 is TGTGCCAGCAGCCTTAATAGCGGGGGGGCCGAGGAGACCCAGTACTTC.

The V gene is TRBV28, the J gene TRBJ1-1; tentative D call: TRBD1 (6 bases). CDR1 and CDR2 (germline): MDHEN, SYDVKM. The CDR3 has 15 amino acids. V lost 5 bases and J lost 7, with 20 bases in between. CDR3 coding DNA: TGTGCCAGCAGTCCCCGGACAGTGTTATATAATGAAGCTTTCTTT. Its translation: CASSPRTVLYNEAFF.

This clone was seen only a few times. CDR3 protein: CASSLIESQETQYF. The CDR3 nucleotides read TGCGCCAGCAGCTTAATAGAGAGCCAAGAGACCCAGTACTTC. V is TRBV5-1 and J is TRBJ2-5; D remains unclear. CDR3 length: 14 amino acids. CDR1 and CDR2 (germline): SGHRS, YFSETQ. V lost 2 bases and J lost 1, with 9 bases in between.

This chain links TRBV28 with TRBJ1-4; a weak D match, TRBD1 (5 bases). This CDR3 contains 16 residues. V lost 4 bases and J 1 base, leaving 13 bases between the germline ends. Per the germline V gene, CDR1 is MDHEN and CDR2 is SYDVKM. CDR3 residues: CASSSGAKGTNEKLFF. CDR3 bases: TGTGCCAGCAGTTCTGGGGCCAAGGGAACTAATGAAAAACTGTTTTTT.